Below, one T cell receptor beta chain is given with its context. The data are from a study of blood T cell repertoires in COVID-19. Original methodology: By means of reference gene primer amplification, nucleated cell counts were estimated. Some clones are missing from TCRdb's copy, which holds only in-frame ones; the method was immunoSEQ multiplex PCR. That table is the source of V, J and clone size, and D and trimming were worked out from the DNA. Among some 80,000 clones listed, approximately 85% were seen once. The clonotype comes from a woman older than 75 with active or convalescent COVID-19. Sequencing used peripheral blood.

CDR3 loop: CASSGSGGSYEQYF. DNA for the CDR3: TGTGCCAGCAGCGGTAGCGGGGGGTCGTACGAGCAGTACTTC. This chain connects TRBV9 to TRBJ2-7, with 10 bases that match TRBD2. Per the germline V gene, CDR1 is SGDLS and CDR2 is YYNGEE. The J segment lost 4 bases and the V segment lost 3 bases, leaving 4 bases of the junction unmatched. The CDR3 spans 14 residues.